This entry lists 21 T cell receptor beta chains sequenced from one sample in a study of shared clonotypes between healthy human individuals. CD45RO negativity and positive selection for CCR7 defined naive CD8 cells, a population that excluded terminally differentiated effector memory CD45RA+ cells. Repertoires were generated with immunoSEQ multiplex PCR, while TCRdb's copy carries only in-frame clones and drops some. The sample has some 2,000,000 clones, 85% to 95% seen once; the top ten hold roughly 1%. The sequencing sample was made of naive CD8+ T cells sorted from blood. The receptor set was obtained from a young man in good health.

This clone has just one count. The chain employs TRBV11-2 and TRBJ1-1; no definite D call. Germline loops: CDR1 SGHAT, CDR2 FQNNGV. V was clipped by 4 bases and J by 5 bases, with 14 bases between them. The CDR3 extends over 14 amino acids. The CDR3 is CASSSVNKGTEAFF. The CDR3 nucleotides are TGTGCCAGCAGCTCGGTCAACAAGGGTACTGAAGCTTTCTTT. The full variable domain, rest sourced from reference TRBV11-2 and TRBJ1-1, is EAGVAQSPRYKIIEKRQSVAFWCNPISGHATLYWYQQILGQGPKLLIQFQNNGVVDDSQLPKDRFSAERLKGVDSTLKIQPAKLEDSAVYLCASSSVNKGTEAFFGQGTRLTVV.

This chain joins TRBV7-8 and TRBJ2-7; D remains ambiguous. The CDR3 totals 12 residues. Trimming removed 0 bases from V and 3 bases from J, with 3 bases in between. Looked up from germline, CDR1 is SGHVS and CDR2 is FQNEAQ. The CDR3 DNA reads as TGTGCCAGCAGCTTAGCTCACTACGAGCAGTACTTC. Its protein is CASSLAHYEQYF.

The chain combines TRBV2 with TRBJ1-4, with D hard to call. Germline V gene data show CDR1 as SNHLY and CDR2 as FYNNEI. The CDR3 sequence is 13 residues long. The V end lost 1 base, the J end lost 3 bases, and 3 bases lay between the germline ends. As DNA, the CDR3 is TGTGCCAGCAGTGAAGAATCTAATGAAAAACTGTTTTTT. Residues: CASSEESNEKLFF.

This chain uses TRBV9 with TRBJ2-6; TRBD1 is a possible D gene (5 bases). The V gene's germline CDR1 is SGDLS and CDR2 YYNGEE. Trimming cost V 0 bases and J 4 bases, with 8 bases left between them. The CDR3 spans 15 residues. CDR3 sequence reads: CASSVEGKGANVLTF. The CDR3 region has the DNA TGTGCCAGCAGCGTAGAGGGGAAGGGGGCCAACGTCCTGACTTTC. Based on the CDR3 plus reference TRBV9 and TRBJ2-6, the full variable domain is DSGVTQTPKHLITATGQRVTLRCSPRSGDLSVYWYQQSLDQGLQFLIQYYNGEERAKGNILERFSAQQFPDLHSELNLSSLELGDSALYFCASSVEGKGANVLTFGAGSRLTVL.

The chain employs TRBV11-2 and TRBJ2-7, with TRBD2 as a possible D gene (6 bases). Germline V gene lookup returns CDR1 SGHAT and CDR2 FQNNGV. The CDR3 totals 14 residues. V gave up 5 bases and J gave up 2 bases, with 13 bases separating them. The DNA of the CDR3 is TGTGCCAGCAGCGCCTTGGACTACCCCTACGAGCAGTACTTC. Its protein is CASSALDYPYEQYF. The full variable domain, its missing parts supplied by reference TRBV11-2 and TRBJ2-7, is EAGVAQSPRYKIIEKRQSVAFWCNPISGHATLYWYQQILGQGPKLLIQFQNNGVVDDSQLPKDRFSAERLKGVDSTLKIQPAKLEDSAVYLCASSALDYPYEQYFGPGTRLTVT.

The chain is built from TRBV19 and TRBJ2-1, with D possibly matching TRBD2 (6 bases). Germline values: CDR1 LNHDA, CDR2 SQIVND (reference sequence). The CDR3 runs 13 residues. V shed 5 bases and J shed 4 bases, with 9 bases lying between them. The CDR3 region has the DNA TGTGCCAGTAGTTGGGGACTTTACAATGAGCAGTTCTTC. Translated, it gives CASSWGLYNEQFF. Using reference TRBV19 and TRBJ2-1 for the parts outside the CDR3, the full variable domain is DGGITQSPKYLFRKEGQNVTLSCEQNLNHDAMYWYRQDPGQGLRLIYYSQIVNDFQKGDIAEGYSVSREKKESFPLTVTSAQKNPTAFYLCASSWGLYNEQFFGPGTRLTVL.

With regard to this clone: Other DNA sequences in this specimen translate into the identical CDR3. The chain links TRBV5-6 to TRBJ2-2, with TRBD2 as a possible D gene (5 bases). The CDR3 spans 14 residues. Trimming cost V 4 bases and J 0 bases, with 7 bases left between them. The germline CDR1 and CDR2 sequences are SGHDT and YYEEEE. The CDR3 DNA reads TGTGCCAGCAGCCCCGGGGCGAACACCGGGGAGCTGTTTTTT. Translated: CASSPGANTGELFF.

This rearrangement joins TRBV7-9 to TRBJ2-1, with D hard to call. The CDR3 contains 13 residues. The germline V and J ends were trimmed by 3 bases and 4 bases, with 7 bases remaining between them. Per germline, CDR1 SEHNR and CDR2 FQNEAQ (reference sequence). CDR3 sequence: CASSFSGYNEQFF. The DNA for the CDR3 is TGTGCCAGCAGCTTCTCCGGGTACAATGAGCAGTTCTTC.

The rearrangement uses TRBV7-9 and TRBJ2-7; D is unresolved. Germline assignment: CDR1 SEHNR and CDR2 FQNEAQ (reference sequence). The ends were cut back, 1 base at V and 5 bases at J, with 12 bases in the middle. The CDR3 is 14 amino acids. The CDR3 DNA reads TGTGCCAGCAGCTTAGTCCTGGGTATCGACGAGCAGTACTTC. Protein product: CASSLVLGIDEQYF.

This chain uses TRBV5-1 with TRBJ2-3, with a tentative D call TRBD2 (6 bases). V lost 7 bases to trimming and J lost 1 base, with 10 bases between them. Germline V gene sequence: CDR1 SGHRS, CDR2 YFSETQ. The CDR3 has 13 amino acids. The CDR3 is CASHGGGTDTQYF. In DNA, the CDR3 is TGCGCCAGCCACGGGGGAGGCACAGATACGCAGTATTTT. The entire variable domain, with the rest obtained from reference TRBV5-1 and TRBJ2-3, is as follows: KAGVTQTPRYLIKTRGQQVTLSCSPISGHRSVSWYQQTPGQGLQFLFEYFSETQRNKGNFPGRFSGRQFSNSRSEMNVSTLELGDSALYLCASHGGGTDTQYFGPGTRLTVL.

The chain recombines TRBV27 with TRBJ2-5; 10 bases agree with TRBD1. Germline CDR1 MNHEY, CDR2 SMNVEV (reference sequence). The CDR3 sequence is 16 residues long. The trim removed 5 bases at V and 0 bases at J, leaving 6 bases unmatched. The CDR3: CASSPTGQGYQETQYF. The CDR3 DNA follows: TGTGCCAGCAGTCCCACGGGACAGGGGTACCAAGAGACCCAGTACTTC.

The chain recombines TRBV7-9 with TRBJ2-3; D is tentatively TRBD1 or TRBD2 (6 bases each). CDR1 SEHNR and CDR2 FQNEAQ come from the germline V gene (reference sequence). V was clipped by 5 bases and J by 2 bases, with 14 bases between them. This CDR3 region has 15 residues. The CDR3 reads CASSIRRGNTDTQYF. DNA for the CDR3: TGTGCCAGCAGCATAAGGAGGGGGAACACAGATACGCAGTATTTT.

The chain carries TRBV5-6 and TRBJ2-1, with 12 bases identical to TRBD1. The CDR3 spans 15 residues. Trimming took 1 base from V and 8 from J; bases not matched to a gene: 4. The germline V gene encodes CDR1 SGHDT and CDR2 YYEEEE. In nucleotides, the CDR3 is TGTGCCAGCAGCTTGAGGGACAGGGGGCGACATGAGCAGTTCTTC. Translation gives CASSLRDRGRHEQFF.

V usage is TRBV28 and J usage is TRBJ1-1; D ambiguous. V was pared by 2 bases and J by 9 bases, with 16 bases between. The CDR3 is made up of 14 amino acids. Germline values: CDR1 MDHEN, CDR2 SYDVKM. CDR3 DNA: TGTGCCAGCAGTTTACAACCCGCGCCCGACCAAGCTTTCTTT. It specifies CASSLQPAPDQAFF.

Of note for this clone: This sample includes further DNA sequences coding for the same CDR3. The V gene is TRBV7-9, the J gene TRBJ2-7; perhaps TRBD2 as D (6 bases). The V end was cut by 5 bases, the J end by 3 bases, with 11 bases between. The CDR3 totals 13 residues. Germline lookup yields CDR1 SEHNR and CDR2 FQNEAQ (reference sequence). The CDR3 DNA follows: TGTGCCAGCAGCCCTGGGACTGGCTACGAGCAGTACTTC. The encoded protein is CASSPGTGYEQYF.

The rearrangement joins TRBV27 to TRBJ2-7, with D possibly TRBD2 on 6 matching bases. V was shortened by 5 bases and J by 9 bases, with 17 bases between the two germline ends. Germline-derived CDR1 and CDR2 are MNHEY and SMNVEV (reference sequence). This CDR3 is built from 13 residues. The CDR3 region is CASSGPGTPRQYF. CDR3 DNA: TGTGCCAGCAGTGGACCCGGGACTCCGCGGCAGTACTTC.

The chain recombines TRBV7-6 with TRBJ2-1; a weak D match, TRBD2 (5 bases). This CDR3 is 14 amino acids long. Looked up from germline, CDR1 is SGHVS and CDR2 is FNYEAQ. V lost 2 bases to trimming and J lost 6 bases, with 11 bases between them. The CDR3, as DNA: TGTGCCAGCAGCTTACACCCGGGAAGCAATGAGCAGTTCTTC. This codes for CASSLHPGSNEQFF.

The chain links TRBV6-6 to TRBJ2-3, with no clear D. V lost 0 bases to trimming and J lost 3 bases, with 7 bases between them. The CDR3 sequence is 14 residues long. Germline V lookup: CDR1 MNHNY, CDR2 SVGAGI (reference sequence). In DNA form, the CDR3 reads TGTGCCAGCAGTTACTCGATTGAGACAGATACGCAGTATTTT. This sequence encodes CASSYSIETDTQYF.

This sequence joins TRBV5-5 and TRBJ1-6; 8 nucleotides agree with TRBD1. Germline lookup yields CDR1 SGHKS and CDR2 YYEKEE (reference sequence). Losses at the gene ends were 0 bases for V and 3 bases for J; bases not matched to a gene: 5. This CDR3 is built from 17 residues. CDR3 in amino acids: CASSLEQGVIYNSPLHF. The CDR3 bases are TGTGCCAGCAGCTTGGAACAGGGGGTCATCTATAATTCACCCCTCCACTTT.

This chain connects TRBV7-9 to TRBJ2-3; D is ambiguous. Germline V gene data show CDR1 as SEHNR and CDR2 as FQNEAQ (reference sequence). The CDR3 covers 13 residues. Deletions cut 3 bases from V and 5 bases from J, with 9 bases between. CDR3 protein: CASSFPELDTQYF. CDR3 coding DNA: TGTGCCAGCAGCTTCCCCGAGCTAGATACGCAGTATTTT. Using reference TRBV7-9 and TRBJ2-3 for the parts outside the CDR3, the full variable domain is DTGVSQNPRHKITKRGQNVTFRCDPISEHNRLYWYRQTLGQGPEFLTYFQNEAQLEKSRLLSDRFSAERPKGSFSTLEIQRTEQGDSAMYLCASSFPELDTQYFGPGTRLTVL.

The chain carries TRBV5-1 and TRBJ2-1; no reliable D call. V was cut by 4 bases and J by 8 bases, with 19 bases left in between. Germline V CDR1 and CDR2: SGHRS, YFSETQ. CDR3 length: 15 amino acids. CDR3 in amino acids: CASSAAVTRGDEQFF. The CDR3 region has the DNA TGCGCCAGCAGCGCCGCTGTTACCCGTGGGGATGAGCAGTTCTTC.